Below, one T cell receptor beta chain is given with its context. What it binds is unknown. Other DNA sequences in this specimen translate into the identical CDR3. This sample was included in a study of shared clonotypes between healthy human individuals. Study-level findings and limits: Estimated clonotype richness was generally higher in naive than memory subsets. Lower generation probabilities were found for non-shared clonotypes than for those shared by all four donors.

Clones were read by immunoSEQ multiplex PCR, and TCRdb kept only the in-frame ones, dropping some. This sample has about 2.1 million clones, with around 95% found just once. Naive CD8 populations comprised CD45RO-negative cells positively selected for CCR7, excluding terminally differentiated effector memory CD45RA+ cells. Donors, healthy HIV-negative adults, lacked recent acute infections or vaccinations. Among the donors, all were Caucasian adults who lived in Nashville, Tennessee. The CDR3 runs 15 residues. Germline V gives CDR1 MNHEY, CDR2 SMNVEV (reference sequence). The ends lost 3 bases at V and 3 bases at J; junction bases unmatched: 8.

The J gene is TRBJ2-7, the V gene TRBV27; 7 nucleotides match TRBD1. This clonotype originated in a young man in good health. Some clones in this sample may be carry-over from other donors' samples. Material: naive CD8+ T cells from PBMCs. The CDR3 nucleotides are TGTGCCAGCAGTTTCCGAACAGGGGTTATCTACGAGCAGTACTTC. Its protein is CASSFRTGVIYEQYF.